Below are 24 T cell receptor beta chains sequenced from a single sample in a study of T cells in Graves' hyperthyroidism and ophthalmopathy. From RNA transcripts, TCR beta CDR3 regions were amplified. The TCR CDR3 was amplified in a first-round RT-PCR using the HTBI primer set. In TCRdb, the multiplex PCR reads were re-called with MiXCR into one record per CDR3 protein. The profile shows about 640,000 distinct CDR3 sequences, around 21% of them singletons. Material: blood. These receptors originate from a man younger than 45 with Graves' ophthalmopathy.

The J gene is TRBJ2-3, the V gene TRBV3-1; 10 bases agree with TRBD2. The CDR3 length is 17 residues. Germline V gives CDR1 LGHDT, CDR2 YNNKEL (reference sequence). V trimming: 5 bases; J trimming: 0 bases; junction bases outside the gene matches: 8. In DNA, the CDR3 is TGTGCCAGCAGCGCGCCGGGACTAGCGTCTAGCACAGATACGCAGTATTTT. Protein product: CASSAPGLASSTDTQYF.

This clonotype has only a few counts. The chain carries TRBV20-1 and TRBJ2-3; 16 bases align to TRBD2. Per the germline V gene, CDR1 is DFQATT and CDR2 is SNEGSKA (reference sequence). The CDR3 covers 16 residues. V lost 6 bases, J lost 3 bases, and 6 bases stayed unmatched. Here the CDR3 reads CSAGLAGGLITDTQYF. In DNA, the CDR3 is TGCAGTGCGGGACTAGCGGGAGGGTTGATTACAGATACGCAGTATTTT.

Concerning this clonotype itself: Likely a read error: the CDR3 ends without its conserved phenylalanine or tryptophan. The rearrangement links TRBV7-9 to TRBJ2-7; D remains ambiguous. Trimming cost V 2 bases and J 3 bases, with 5 bases left between them. Per germline, CDR1 SEHNR and CDR2 FQNEAQ (reference sequence). CDR3 length: 12 residues. CDR3 loop: CASSLNGYEQYL. The CDR3 nucleotides read TGTGCCAGCAGCTTAAATGGCTACGAGCAGTACCTC.

The rearrangement joins TRBV10-3 to TRBJ2-5; D may be TRBD2 (5 bases). Between the trimmed V and J ends, which lost 8 bases and 1 base, there was a span of 11 bases. CDR1 and CDR2 from the germline V gene are ENHRY and SYGVKD. The CDR3 sequence is 13 residues long. DNA of the CDR3: TGTGCCATCGGAGAGGGTTTCCAAGAGACCCAGTACTTC. Amino acids: CAIGEGFQETQYF.

Only a few counts were recorded for this clonotype. The V and J genes are TRBV7-2 and TRBJ1-5; D not certain. Trimming cost V 5 bases and J 7 bases, with 12 bases left between them. The CDR3 is made up of 13 amino acids. Germline V gene data show CDR1 as SGHTA and CDR2 as FQGNSA. The CDR3 nucleotides read TGTGCCAGCAGCAGACAAAACGCACAGCCCCAGCATTTT. Its translation: CASSRQNAQPQHF.

This clonotype was recorded at least ten times. The V and J genes are TRBV11-2 and TRBJ2-1; D uncertain. CDR3 length: 14 residues. V dropped 5 bases and J dropped 1 base, with 9 bases sitting between them. The germline gives CDR1 SGHAT, CDR2 FQNNGV. CDR3: CASSPLGSYNEQFF. The CDR3 coding sequence is TGTGCCAGCAGCCCCCTGGGGTCCTACAATGAGCAGTTCTTC.

This clonotype was recorded at least ten times. The chain has TRBV7-3 and TRBJ2-1; 10 bases agree with TRBD1. CDR1 and CDR2 (germline): SGHTA, FQGTGA. V trimming: 5 bases; J trimming: 7 bases; junction bases outside the gene matches: 8. The CDR3 has 15 residues. DNA for the CDR3: TGTGCCAGCAGCACCCAGGGACAGGGGTTGAATGAGCAGTTCTTC. Residues: CASSTQGQGLNEQFF.

This clonotype was counted at least ten times. The gene calls are TRBV11-2 and TRBJ2-1; 9 bases align to TRBD2. This CDR3 has 14 amino acids. The J segment lost 9 bases and the V segment lost 1 base, leaving 4 bases of the junction unmatched. The germline V gene encodes CDR1 SGHAT and CDR2 FQNNGV. The CDR3, as DNA: TGTGCCAGCAGCTTAGTAGCGGGAGTGGGTGAGCAGTTCTTC. As protein: CASSLVAGVGEQFF. Full variable domain (remainder filled in from reference TRBV11-2 and TRBJ2-1): EAGVAQSPRYKIIEKRQSVAFWCNPISGHATLYWYQQILGQGPKLLIQFQNNGVVDDSQLPKDRFSAERLKGVDSTLKIQPAKLEDSAVYLCASSLVAGVGEQFFGPGTRLTVL.

Comments on this clonotype: With a much larger clone just one base away, this may be a read error. The CDR3 sequence is CASSRAGGSHNEQFF. CDR3 coding DNA: TGCGCCAGCAGCCGAGCGGGAGGGTCCCACAATGAGCAGTTCTTC. This chain links TRBV5-1 with TRBJ2-1; 10 nucleotides match TRBD2. Germline assignment: CDR1 SGHRS and CDR2 YFSETQ. The CDR3 loop spans 15 amino acids. The V and J ends lost 4 bases and 5 bases, in that order; junction bases with no gene match: 6.

The table lists this clonotype with a few counts. The rearrangement links TRBV27 to TRBJ2-3; D not certain. Germline V CDR1 and CDR2: MNHEY, SMNVEV (reference sequence). Between the trimmed V and J ends, which lost 6 bases and 2 bases, there was a span of 9 bases. There are 13 residues in the CDR3. In DNA, the CDR3 is TGTGCCAGCAGCTCACTGATCACAGATACGCAGTATTTT. It encodes CASSSLITDTQYF.

This clonotype showed up many times. The chain joins TRBV30 to TRBJ2-7; weak D call: TRBD2 (7 bases). Germline V gives CDR1 GTSNPN, CDR2 SVGIG (reference sequence). The CDR3 covers 13 residues. The V end lost 2 bases, the J end lost 6 bases, and 14 bases lay between the germline ends. The chain's CDR3 is CAWSRGGHGEQYF. DNA for the CDR3: TGTGCCTGGAGTAGGGGGGGCCACGGCGAGCAGTACTTC.

V is TRBV29-1 and J is TRBJ2-4; D gene uncertain. The CDR3 totals 14 residues. V lost 5 bases and J lost 0, with 11 bases in between. Germline-derived CDR1 and CDR2 are SQVTM and ANQGSEA. The CDR3 DNA sequence: TGCAGCGTTATGACCAGACTAGCCAAAAACATTCAGTACTTC. This gives the protein CSVMTRLAKNIQYF.

This clonotype has a handful of counts. The J gene is TRBJ1-2, the V gene TRBV13; D gene uncertain. This CDR3 contains 14 residues. The germline V gene has CDR1 PRHDT and CDR2 FYEKMQ (reference sequence). V was trimmed by 0 bases and J by 4 bases, leaving 9 bases between them. CDR3 sequence: CASSLGQSPYGYTF. The CDR3 DNA reads as TGTGCCAGCAGCTTAGGTCAGAGCCCCTATGGCTACACCTTC.

This clonotype was observed many times. CDR3: CASSLTGLPNTEAFF. DNA for the CDR3: TGTGCCAGCAGTTTAACGGGGCTTCCGAACACTGAAGCTTTCTTT. V is TRBV12-3 or TRBV12-4 and J is TRBJ1-1; possible D gene TRBD1, 5 bases. The CDR3 covers 15 residues. Trimming took off 2 bases at V and 1 base at J, with 11 bases between the two ends.

In its sample, this clonotype was seen many times. The CDR3 spells CASSPGGLAGLFF. In nucleotides, the CDR3 is TGTGCCAGCAGTCCCGGGGGACTAGCGGGACTGTTCTTC. This chain uses TRBV28 with TRBJ2-1; TRBD2 aligns across 13 bases. The CDR3 consists of 13 residues. V shed 5 bases, J shed 15 bases, and the junction held 7 bases outside the gene matches. Germline CDR1 reads MDHEN; CDR2 reads SYDVKM. The whole variable domain, remainder taken from reference TRBV28 and TRBJ2-1, is DVKVTQSSRYLVKRTGEKVFLECVQDMDHENMFWYRQDPGLGLRLIYFSYDVKMKEKGDIPEGYSVSREKKERFSLILESASTNQTSMYLCASSPGGLAGLFFGPGTRLTVL.

This clonotype was detected many times. CDR3 nucleotide sequence: TGTGCCAGCAGCCCAGTGCCAGGACTAGCGGGGGGAACCCAGTACTTC. Translating gives CASSPVPGLAGGTQYF. The rearrangement links TRBV3-1 to TRBJ2-5, with 14 bases fitting TRBD2. From germline, CDR1 is LGHDT and CDR2 YNNKEL (reference sequence). V lost 4 bases, J lost 8 bases, and 9 bases stayed unmatched. This CDR3 has 16 amino acids.

This chain connects TRBV7-9 to TRBJ2-7; 9 nucleotides align to TRBD2. With V trimmed by 4 bases and J by 3 bases, 13 bases remained unmatched. This CDR3 region has 17 residues. Germline loops: CDR1 SEHNR, CDR2 FQNEAQ (reference sequence). In DNA, the CDR3 is TGTGCCAGCAGCTCTACCCCCGATAGCGGGAGATTCTACGAGCAGTACTTC. Amino acid sequence: CASSSTPDSGRFYEQYF.

The rearrangement links TRBV6-1 to TRBJ2-7, with D possibly being TRBD2 (6 bases). From germline, CDR1 is MNHNS and CDR2 SASEGT. V lost 9 bases and J lost 2, with 17 bases in between. The CDR3 runs to 14 residues. CDR3 in amino acids: CASGGDRGPYEQYF. The CDR3 DNA follows: TGTGCCAGTGGAGGGGACCGCGGGCCCTACGAGCAGTACTTC.

The sample holds a few counts of this clonotype. The V call is TRBV6-1, the J call TRBJ1-2; unclear D gene. Trimming took off 5 bases at V and 5 bases at J, with 9 bases between the two ends. CDR1 is MNHNS, CDR2 SASEGT, per germline. The CDR3 has 12 residues. The DNA for the CDR3 is TGTGCCAGCAGTCACCGGGATTATGGCTACACCTTC. Translating it yields CASSHRDYGYTF.

This clonotype was counted ten times or more. V and J are TRBV7-3 and TRBJ2-1; TRBD1 matches at 7 bases. This CDR3 spans 14 amino acids. Per germline, CDR1 SGHTA and CDR2 FQGTGA. Trimming removed 0 bases from V and 6 bases from J; junction bases left unmatched: 2. The CDR3 is CASSLTTGVNEQFF. The CDR3 DNA is TGTGCCAGCAGCTTAACTACAGGGGTCAATGAGCAGTTCTTC.

CDR3 amino acids: CAWSVGPGGGTQYF. The CDR3 DNA follows: TGTGCCTGGAGTGTCGGACCAGGTGGGGGTACGCAGTATTTT. This chain joins TRBV30 and TRBJ2-3; D could derive from TRBD1 or TRBD2 (5 bases each). The CDR3 has 14 amino acids. The V gene's germline CDR1 is GTSNPN and CDR2 SVGIG (reference sequence). V was clipped by 0 bases and J by 8 bases, with 15 bases between them.

In its sample, this clonotype was seen many times. The chain employs TRBV5-1 and TRBJ2-1; the D is unclear. Germline V gives CDR1 SGHRS, CDR2 YFSETQ. Between the trimmed V and J ends, which lost 2 bases and 9 bases, there was a span of 18 bases. The CDR3 has 15 residues. CDR3 sequence (DNA): TGCGCCAGCAGCTTAGACTCCCCCTCAAATAGTGAGCAGTTCTTC. This sequence encodes CASSLDSPSNSEQFF. Together with reference TRBV5-1 and TRBJ2-1, the CDR3 gives the full variable domain: KAGVTQTPRYLIKTRGQQVTLSCSPISGHRSVSWYQQTPGQGLQFLFEYFSETQRNKGNFPGRFSGRQFSNSRSEMNVSTLELGDSALYLCASSLDSPSNSEQFFGPGTRLTVL.

This clonotype has a single count. A read error may account for a junction end that differs from germline. The gene calls are TRBV4-1 and TRBJ2-1; D call uncertain. Germline lookup yields CDR1 MGHRA and CDR2 YSYEKL. The CDR3 spans 16 residues. The CDR3 loop reads CTSSQEPPPANHEQFF. The CDR3, as DNA: TGCACCAGCAGCCAAGAACCTCCCCCAGCGAACCATGAGCAGTTCTTC.

This clonotype was counted ten times or more. In DNA, the CDR3 is TGCAGTGCTAGAGCACACGCTAGCACAGATACGCAGTATTTT. Translated: CSARAHASTDTQYF. The rearrangement uses TRBV20-1 and TRBJ2-3, with D uncertain. Deletions cut 1 base from V and 0 bases from J, with 8 bases between. The CDR3 is 14 residues long. Germline CDR1 is DFQATT and CDR2 is SNEGSKA (reference sequence).